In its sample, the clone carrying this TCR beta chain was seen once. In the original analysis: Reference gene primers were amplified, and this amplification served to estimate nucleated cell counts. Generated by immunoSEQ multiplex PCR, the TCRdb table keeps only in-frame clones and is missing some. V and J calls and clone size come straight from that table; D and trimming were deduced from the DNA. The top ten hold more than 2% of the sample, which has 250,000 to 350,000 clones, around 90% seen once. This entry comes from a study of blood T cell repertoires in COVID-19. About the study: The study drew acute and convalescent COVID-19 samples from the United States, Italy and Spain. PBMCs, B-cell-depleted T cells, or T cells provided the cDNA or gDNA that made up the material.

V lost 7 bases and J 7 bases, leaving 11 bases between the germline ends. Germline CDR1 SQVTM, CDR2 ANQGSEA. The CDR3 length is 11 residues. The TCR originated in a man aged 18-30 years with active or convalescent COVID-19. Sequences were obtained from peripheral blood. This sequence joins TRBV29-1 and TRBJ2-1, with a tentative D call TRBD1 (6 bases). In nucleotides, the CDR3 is TGCAGCGCCCACAGGGAGAATGAGCAGTTCTTC. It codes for CSAHRENEQFF.